This TCR beta chain comes out of a study of response to subunit inactivated influenza vaccine. Notes on the study in general: Authors suggested that a seasonal influenza vaccination recruits few new T cells each time.

The CDR3 spans 16 residues. Germline trimming cut 6 bases from V and 5 bases from J; bases unmatched to any gene: 14. A word on this clonotype: Its antigen is unknown.

In TCRdb, the RT-PCR reads were re-called with MiXCR into one record per CDR3 protein. This sample has hundreds of thousands of distinct CDR3 sequences, with 15% to 19% found just once. The chain couples TRBV12-3 or TRBV12-4 to TRBJ2-3; 7 bases are shared with TRBD1. The source of this sequence is a man in his fifties who received an inactivated influenza vaccine. The sequences come from PBMCs from blood, collected less than 13 days after vaccination. The DNA for the CDR3 is TGTGCCAGCAGCAAAGACACGACCAGGGGGAGAGATACGCAGTATTTT. Its protein product is CASSKDTTRGRDTQYF.